The present entry profiles one T cell receptor (beta chain) with its context. This sample was included in a study of blood T cell repertoires in COVID-19. Turning to the study itself: The study drew acute and convalescent COVID-19 samples from the United States, Italy and Spain. Sources were T cells, B-cell-depleted T cells, or PBMCs; the material itself was cDNA or gDNA.

Methods used by the authors: Reference gene primer amplification gave estimated nucleated cell counts. Sequencing was performed with immunoSEQ multiplex PCR; in TCRdb, only in-frame clones are kept and a portion is missing. D and trimming come from the DNA, and the V and J calls and clone size come from that table. This table has 210,000 or so clones, approximately 84% appearing once. The CDR3 runs to 14 residues. From germline, CDR1 is MGHRA and CDR2 YSYEKL. Trimming took off 4 bases at V and 2 bases at J, with 12 bases between the two ends. The TCR comes from a woman between 65 and 79 years old with active or convalescent COVID-19. The sample comprised peripheral blood. The rearrangement links TRBV4-1 to TRBJ2-7, with D maybe TRBD2 (6 bases). CDR3 coding DNA: TGCGCCAGCAGCCGGAGCGGACTAACCTACGAGCAGTACTTC. Its translation: CASSRSGLTYEQYF.